These 11 T cell receptor beta chains were sequenced from one sample in a study of T cells in localized non-small cell lung cancer. Sequenced by immunoSEQ multiplex PCR; TCRdb stores in-frame clones only, minus some. This table holds about 18,000 clones, approximately 90% found once. The source material was peripheral blood, sampled before any cancer treatment. These receptors originate from a woman aged 35 to 70 with stage I lung adenocarcinoma.

Here the CDR3 DNA reads TGTGCCAGCAGTGAGCAGGTTGCTGGGGCCAACGTCCTGACTTTC. Translated: CASSEQVAGANVLTF. This sequence joins TRBV2 and TRBJ2-6; no clear D. Germline V CDR1 and CDR2: SNHLY, FYNNEI. Trimming took 3 bases from V and 2 from J, leaving 8 bases between them. This CDR3 region has 15 residues.

This clone was detected once. This chain links TRBV4-2 with TRBJ2-7; possible D gene TRBD1, 5 bases. Trimming cost V 2 bases and J 2 bases, with 22 bases left between them. This CDR3 comprises 18 residues. CDR1 and CDR2 from the germline V gene are LGHNA and YNFKEQ. CDR3 bases: TGTGCCAGCAGCCAAAGGGGTCTGGGCGGTGTCATACCCTACGAGCAGTACTTC. Encoded protein: CASSQRGLGGVIPYEQYF.

The chain carries TRBV28 and TRBJ2-2; tentatively, D is TRBD1 (5 bases). The CDR3 length is 14 residues. Germline V lookup: CDR1 MDHEN, CDR2 SYDVKM. V was clipped by 5 bases and J by 2 bases, with 9 bases between them. CDR3 sequence: CASSTGFNTGELFF. CDR3 coding DNA: TGTGCCAGCAGTACAGGTTTTAACACCGGGGAGCTGTTTTTT.

The chain couples TRBV28 to TRBJ1-4, with D unclear. The CDR3 has 11 amino acids. CDR1 is MDHEN and CDR2 is SYDVKM in the germline V gene. V lost 4 bases to trimming and J lost 5 bases, with 2 bases between them. The CDR3: CASSSNEKLFF. CDR3 nucleotides: TGTGCCAGCAGTTCGAATGAAAAACTGTTTTTT.

J is TRBJ1-6 and V is TRBV7-9; the D gene is possibly TRBD1 (5 bases). The CDR3 length is 13 residues. V lost 5 bases to trimming and J lost 13 bases, with 15 bases between them. The germline gives CDR1 SEHNR, CDR2 FQNEAQ (reference sequence). The chain's CDR3 is CASSTAARDPLHF. CDR3 DNA sequence: TGTGCCAGCAGCACCGCGGCGAGGGACCCCCTCCACTTT.

The V call is TRBV5-6, the J call TRBJ2-7, with D perhaps given as TRBD1 or TRBD2 (5 bases each). Deletions cut 6 bases from V and 4 bases from J, with 14 bases between. This CDR3 spans 13 amino acids. Germline V gene data show CDR1 as SGHDT and CDR2 as YYEEEE. The CDR3 DNA reads TGTGCCAGCATCGCCCTTGGGGGTTACGAGCAGTACTTC. Its translation is CASIALGGYEQYF.

This clone has just a few counts. V gene TRBV9 combines with J gene TRBJ2-1, with 7 positions matching TRBD2. After removal of 3 bases from V and 7 bases from J, the junction contained 13 bases not matched to a gene. Germline assignment: CDR1 SGDLS and CDR2 YYNGEE. The CDR3 length is 16 residues. In DNA, the CDR3 is TGTGCCAGCAGCGCTCGCCCGACTAGCTTTTTTAATGAGCAGTTCTTC. It specifies CASSARPTSFFNEQFF.

The chain recombines TRBV7-2 with TRBJ2-1, with 10 positions matching TRBD2. The CDR3 runs to 17 residues. Trimming removed 2 bases from V and 5 bases from J; junction bases left unmatched: 9. Germline-derived CDR1 and CDR2 are SGHTA and FQGNSA. CDR3 sequence (DNA): TGTGCCAGCAGCTTAACGTCCAGGACTAGCGGACACAATGAGCAGTTCTTC. It specifies CASSLTSRTSGHNEQFF.

This clone was detected once. J is TRBJ2-1 and V is TRBV2; a weak D match, TRBD2 (5 bases). Trimming stripped 8 bases from V and 1 base from J, with 6 bases between. The CDR3 is 12 amino acids. Germline values: CDR1 SNHLY, CDR2 FYNNEI. CDR3 nucleotide sequence: TGTGCCAGCGGACTTTCCTACAATGAGCAGTTCTTC. Encoded protein: CASGLSYNEQFF.

The gene calls are TRBV7-6 and TRBJ2-5; 7 bases fit TRBD2. With 5 bases clipped from V and 1 base from J, the junction kept 7 bases outside the gene matches. The CDR3 totals 15 residues. CDR1 is SGHVS, CDR2 FNYEAQ, per germline. The CDR3 reads CASSHKAGSQETQYF. The CDR3 DNA reads as TGTGCCAGCAGCCATAAAGCGGGATCCCAAGAGACCCAGTACTTC.

V is TRBV7-2 and J is TRBJ2-2; 9 bases align to TRBD2. This CDR3 has 15 residues. Trimming cost V 5 bases and J 1 base; bases outside gene matches: 2. The V gene's germline CDR1 is SGHTA and CDR2 FQGNSA. The CDR3 is CASSTRGGNTGELFF. The CDR3 DNA reads TGTGCCAGCAGCACGCGGGGGGGGAACACCGGGGAGCTGTTTTTT.